One sample yielded the 15 T cell receptor beta chains listed below, sequenced in a study of OX40 agonist ivuxolimab in advanced cancers. The repertoire was sequenced with immunoSEQ multiplex PCR; TCRdb's copy has only in-frame clones and lacks some. The repertoire holds 65,000 to 75,000 clones, with 87% as singletons. Sequenced here: CD4+ or CD8+ T cells sorted from blood, sampled in a trial of the OX40 agonist ivuxolimab. The source is an adult with an advanced solid tumor such as melanoma, head and neck, liver or kidney cancer.

The chain employs TRBV14 and TRBJ2-7, with TRBD2 as a possible D gene (6 bases). Trimming stripped 4 bases from V and 0 bases from J, with 19 bases between. CDR3 length equals 17 residues. The germline gives CDR1 SGHDN, CDR2 FVKESK. CDR3 residues: CASSPQLGAGSSYEQYF. For the CDR3, the DNA is TGTGCCAGCAGCCCTCAGCTAGGGGCGGGAAGCTCCTACGAGCAGTACTTC. The full variable domain, rest sourced from reference TRBV14 and TRBJ2-7, is EAGVTQFPSHSVIEKGQTVTLRCDPISGHDNLYWYRRVMGKEIKFLLHFVKESKQDESGMPNNRFLAERTGGTYSTLKVQPAELEDSGVYFCASSPQLGAGSSYEQYFGPGTRLTVT.

The chain carries TRBV10-1 and TRBJ2-2; D gene unclear. V lost 5 bases to trimming and J lost 6 bases, with 10 bases between them. This CDR3 has 13 amino acids. Looked up from germline, CDR1 is WNHNN and CDR2 is SYGVQD (reference sequence). The CDR3 sequence: CASSPDQSGELFF. The CDR3 nucleotides are TGCGCCAGCAGTCCGGACCAGTCCGGGGAGCTGTTTTTT.

This chain connects TRBV19 to TRBJ2-7; possibly TRBD1 for D (5 bases). From germline, CDR1 is LNHDA and CDR2 SQIVND (reference sequence). Trimming cost V 6 bases and J 3 bases, with 15 bases left between them. The CDR3 has 14 amino acids. The CDR3 loop reads CASRGDSPVYEQYF. As DNA, the CDR3 is TGTGCCAGTAGGGGTGACAGTCCAGTCTACGAGCAGTACTTC.

The chain recombines TRBV30 with TRBJ1-2, with TRBD1 matching over 7 bases. The CDR3 runs 14 residues. With V trimmed by 1 base and J by 1 base, 3 bases remained unmatched. Germline V gives CDR1 GTSNPN, CDR2 SVGIG (reference sequence). The CDR3 sequence: CAWSGQGYNYGYTF. The CDR3 DNA sequence: TGTGCCTGGAGTGGACAGGGATATAACTATGGCTACACCTTC.

This chain uses TRBV12-5 with TRBJ2-4, with D unclear. Looked up from germline, CDR1 is LGHNT and CDR2 is FRNRAP. This CDR3 has 18 residues. Trimming pared 4 bases from V and 1 base from J, leaving 20 bases between. CDR3 sequence (DNA): TGTGCTAGTGGTTCATTCCGAGACGTAAACCTGGCCAAAAACATTCAGTACTTC. Protein: CASGSFRDVNLAKNIQYF.

This sequence joins TRBV9 and TRBJ2-6; 7 bases map to TRBD2. The length of the CDR3 is 15 residues. J gave up 2 bases and V 2 bases, and 1 base lay outside the gene matches. Germline values: CDR1 SGDLS, CDR2 YYNGEE. CDR3 residues: CASSVAGAGANVLTF. CDR3 DNA: TGTGCCAGCAGCGTCGCGGGAGCTGGGGCCAACGTCCTGACTTTC.

The chain recombines TRBV7-9 with TRBJ1-2; no clear D. V was cut by 5 bases and J by 8 bases, with 15 bases left in between. CDR1 is SEHNR, CDR2 FQNEAQ, per germline (reference sequence). The CDR3 is made up of 13 amino acids. The DNA for the CDR3 is TGTGCCAGCAGCCCTCCCGTCGAAGGGGGCTACACCTTC. This gives the protein CASSPPVEGGYTF.

The chain links TRBV20-1 to TRBJ2-7; D uncertain. V lost 6 bases and J 4 bases, leaving 10 bases between the germline ends. CDR1 and CDR2 from the germline V gene are DFQATT and SNEGSKA (reference sequence). CDR3 length equals 11 residues. CDR3: CSARKGYEQYF. CDR3 in DNA: TGCAGTGCCCGAAAGGGATACGAGCAGTACTTC.

The V gene is TRBV28, the J gene TRBJ1-5; 7 bases are shared with TRBD1. V shed 5 bases, J shed 4 bases, and the junction held 8 bases outside the gene matches. Germline loops: CDR1 MDHEN, CDR2 SYDVKM. This CDR3 region has 15 residues. CDR3 DNA sequence: TGTGCCAGCAGTCCTACTGGGACAGTGAATCAGCCCCAGCATTTT. Its protein product is CASSPTGTVNQPQHF.

The chain has TRBV5-4 and TRBJ2-1, with D perhaps matching TRBD2 (5 bases). The CDR3 loop spans 16 amino acids. Germline CDR1 and CDR2: SGHNT and YYREEE (reference sequence). V was cut by 0 bases and J by 0 bases, with 10 bases left in between. DNA for the CDR3: TGTGCCAGCAGCTTGGTAACGGGGAGCTCCTACAATGAGCAGTTCTTC. Protein sequence: CASSLVTGSSYNEQFF.

The V and J genes are TRBV21-1 and TRBJ1-5. TRBV21-1 is a documented pseudogene. This CDR3 is 13 amino acids long. In nucleotides, the CDR3 is TGTGCCAGCAGCAAAACTCACGATCAGCCCCAGCATTTT. Translation gives CASSKTHDQPQHF.

The V call is TRBV25-1, the J call TRBJ1-4, with D hard to call. V was shortened by 4 bases and J by 0 bases, with 9 bases between the two germline ends. The CDR3 is 15 amino acids. Germline CDR1 MGHDK, CDR2 SYGVNS. The CDR3 DNA follows: TGTGCCAGCAGTGGCACCGGGACAACTAATGAAAAACTGTTTTTT. Amino acid sequence: CASSGTGTTNEKLFF.

This clone is classed as medium-sized. The rearrangement joins TRBV14 to TRBJ2-7; D remains ambiguous. Germline V lookup: CDR1 SGHDN, CDR2 FVKESK. The CDR3 covers 13 residues. V was pared by 0 bases and J by 3 bases, with 6 bases between. The CDR3, as DNA: TGTGCCAGCAGCCAAGATTGGAACTACGAGCAGTACTTC. Translating it yields CASSQDWNYEQYF.

This chain links TRBV4-3 with TRBJ2-1; 9 bases map to TRBD2. The CDR3 spans 17 residues. The V and J ends lost 4 bases and 0 bases, in that order; junction bases with no gene match: 7. Germline V gene sequence: CDR1 LGHNA, CDR2 YSLEER. This chain's CDR3 is CASSPTLAGSSYNEQFF. CDR3 DNA: TGCGCCAGCAGCCCCACACTAGCGGGTAGCTCCTACAATGAGCAGTTCTTC.

The V and J genes are TRBV7-2 and TRBJ1-4; TRBD1 agrees at 10 bases. Unmatched junction bases numbered 7, after V lost 2 bases and J lost 4 bases. The CDR3 has 17 residues. Germline assignment: CDR1 SGHTA and CDR2 FQGNSA. The CDR3 bases are TGTGCCAGCAGCTTATCTACCGGGACAGGGGTTAATGAAAAACTGTTTTTT. It encodes CASSLSTGTGVNEKLFF.